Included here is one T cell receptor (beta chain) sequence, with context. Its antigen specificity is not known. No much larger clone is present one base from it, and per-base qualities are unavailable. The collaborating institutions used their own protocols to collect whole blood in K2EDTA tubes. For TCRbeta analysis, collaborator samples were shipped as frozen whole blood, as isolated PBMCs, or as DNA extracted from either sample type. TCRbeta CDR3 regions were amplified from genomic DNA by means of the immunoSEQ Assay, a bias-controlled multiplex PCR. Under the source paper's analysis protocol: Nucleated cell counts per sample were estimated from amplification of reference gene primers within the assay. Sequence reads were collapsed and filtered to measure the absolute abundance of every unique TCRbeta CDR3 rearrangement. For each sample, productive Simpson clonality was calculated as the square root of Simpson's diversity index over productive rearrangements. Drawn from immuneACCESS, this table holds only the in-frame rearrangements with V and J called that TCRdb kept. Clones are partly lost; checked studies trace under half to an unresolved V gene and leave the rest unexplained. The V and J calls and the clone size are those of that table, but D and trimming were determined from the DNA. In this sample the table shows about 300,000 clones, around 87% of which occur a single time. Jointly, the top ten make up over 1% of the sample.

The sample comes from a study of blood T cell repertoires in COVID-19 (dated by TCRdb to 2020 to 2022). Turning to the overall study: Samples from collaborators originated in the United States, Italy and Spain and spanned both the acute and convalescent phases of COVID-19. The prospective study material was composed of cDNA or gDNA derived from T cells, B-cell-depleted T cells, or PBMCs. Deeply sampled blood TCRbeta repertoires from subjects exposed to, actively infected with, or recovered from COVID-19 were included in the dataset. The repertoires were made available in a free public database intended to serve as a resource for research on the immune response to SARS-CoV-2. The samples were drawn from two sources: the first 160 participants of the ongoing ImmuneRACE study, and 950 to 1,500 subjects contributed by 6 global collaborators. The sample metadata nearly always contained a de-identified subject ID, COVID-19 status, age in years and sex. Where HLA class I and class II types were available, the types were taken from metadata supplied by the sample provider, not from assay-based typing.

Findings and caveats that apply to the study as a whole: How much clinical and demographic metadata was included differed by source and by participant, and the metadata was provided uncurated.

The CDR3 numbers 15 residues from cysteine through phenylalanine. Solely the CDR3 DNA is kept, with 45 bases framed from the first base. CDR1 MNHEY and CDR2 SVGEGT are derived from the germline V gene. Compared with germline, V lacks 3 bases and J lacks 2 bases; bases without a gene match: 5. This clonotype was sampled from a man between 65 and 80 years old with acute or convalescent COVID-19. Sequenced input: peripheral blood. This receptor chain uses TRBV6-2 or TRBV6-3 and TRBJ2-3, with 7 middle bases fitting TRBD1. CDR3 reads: CASSYQDRSTDTQYF. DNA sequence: TGTGCCAGCAGTTATCAGGACAGGTCCACAGATACGCAGTATTTT.